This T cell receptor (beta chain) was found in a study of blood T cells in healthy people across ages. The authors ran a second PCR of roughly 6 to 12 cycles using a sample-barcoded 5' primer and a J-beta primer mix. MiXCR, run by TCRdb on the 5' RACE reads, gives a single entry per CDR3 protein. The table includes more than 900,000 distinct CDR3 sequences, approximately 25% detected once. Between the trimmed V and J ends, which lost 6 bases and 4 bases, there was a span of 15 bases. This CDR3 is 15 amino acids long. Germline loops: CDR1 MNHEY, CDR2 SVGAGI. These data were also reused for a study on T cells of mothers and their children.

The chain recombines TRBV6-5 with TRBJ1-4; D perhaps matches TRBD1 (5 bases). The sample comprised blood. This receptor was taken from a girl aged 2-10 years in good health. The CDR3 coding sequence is TGTGCCAGCAGGCCCCCGGGACTGAATAATGAAAAACTGTTTTTT. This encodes CASRPPGLNNEKLFF.